The entry below describes one T cell receptor beta chain. This sample was included in a study of blood T cell repertoires in COVID-19. Across the whole study: Samples of COVID-19 (acute and convalescent) were obtained from the United States, Italy and Spain. PBMCs, B-cell-depleted T cells, or T cells provided the cDNA or gDNA that made up the material.

Authors' processing steps: Reference gene primer amplification in the assay estimated nucleated cell counts. Here immunoSEQ multiplex PCR was the method, and the copy in TCRdb shows in-frame clones only, minus some. From that table come the V and J calls and clone size; the DNA was used to work out D and trimming. The sample gives 60,000 or so clones, roughly 80% of which show up once; roughly 27% is in the top ten. The specimen sequenced was peripheral blood. The receptor was derived from a human donor in a cohort sampled during active COVID-19.

CDR3 DNA sequence: TGTGCCAGCAGCCAAGATCGGCAGGGGCGGTACTTC. This sequence encodes CASSQDRQGRYF. V gene TRBV3-1 (or the pseudogene TRBV3-2) combines with J gene TRBJ2-7; TRBD1 might be the D (6 bases). The V gene lost 0 bases and the J gene lost 12 bases, with 12 bases spanning the gap. CDR3 length: 12 amino acids. Germline V CDR1 and CDR2: LGHDT, YNNKEL (reference sequence).